These 20 T cell receptor beta chains originate from one sample sequenced in a study of T cell repertoires in cytomegalovirus infection. Their antigens are not known. TCRdb redid the calling of the reads with MiXCR, one entry per CDR3 protein. The repertoire holds 100,000 or so distinct CDR3 sequences, with approximately 45% as singletons. The sequencing used CD8+ T cells from cultured PBMCs, collected from culture after CMV antigen stimulation. These receptors originate from a human donor in good health (CMV status not recorded). Some clones in this sample may be carry-over from other donors' samples.

V gene TRBV7-8 combines with J gene TRBJ2-3; D is undetermined. The CDR3 sequence is 19 residues long. With 1 base removed from V and 2 bases from J, the gap between germline ends came to 22 bases. Germline V gene data show CDR1 as SGHVS and CDR2 as FQNEAQ. CDR3 sequence (DNA): TGTGCCAGCAGCTTAGGGTTAGGGATTCCTTGGGTCCCCACAGATACGCAGTATTTT. Translation: CASSLGLGIPWVPTDTQYF. The full variable domain, rest sourced from reference TRBV7-8 and TRBJ2-3, is GAGVSQSPRYKVAKRGQDVALRCDPISGHVSLFWYQQALGQGPEFLTYFQNEAQLDKSGLPSDRFFAERPEGSVSTLKIQRTQQEDSAVYLCASSLGLGIPWVPTDTQYFGPGTRLTVL.

This clonotype showed up many times. The chain is built from TRBV12-3 or TRBV12-4 and TRBJ1-4; 8 bases are a match to TRBD1. The CDR3 is made up of 16 amino acids. The J segment lost 6 bases and the V segment lost 4 bases, leaving 10 bases of the junction unmatched. CDR3 sequence reads: CASSSLTGQGYEKLFF. In nucleotides, the CDR3 is TGTGCCAGCAGTTCCCTGACCGGACAGGGCTATGAAAAACTGTTTTTT.

The rearrangement uses TRBV6-5 and TRBJ1-1, with no clear D. Germline V CDR1 and CDR2: MNHEY, SVGAGI. This CDR3 is built from 13 residues. V was trimmed by 0 bases and J by 2 bases, leaving 4 bases between them. The CDR3 DNA follows: TGTGCCAGCAGTTACTCGATTAACACTGAAGCTTTCTTT. It is translated as CASSYSINTEAFF.

This clonotype was picked up a small number of times. This chain connects TRBV4-1 to TRBJ2-3, with TRBD1 as a possible D gene (6 bases). The CDR3 is 14 residues long. V was pared by 4 bases and J by 4 bases, with 12 bases between. Germline CDR1 and CDR2: MGHRA and YSYEKL. CDR3 amino acids: CASSRAQGPDTQYF. The DNA for the CDR3 is TGCGCCAGCAGCCGAGCACAGGGCCCAGATACGCAGTATTTT.

In its sample, this clonotype was seen a few times. The chain recombines TRBV27 with TRBJ2-1; perhaps TRBD1 as D (5 bases). This CDR3 contains 14 residues. Germline V gene data show CDR1 as MNHEY and CDR2 as SMNVEV (reference sequence). Trimming cost V 0 bases and J 2 bases, with 5 bases left between them. The CDR3, as DNA: TGTGCCAGCAGTTTATCGGACACCTACAATGAGCAGTTCTTC. This translates into CASSLSDTYNEQFF.

A few counts support this clonotype. This chain links TRBV20-1 with TRBJ2-2; 8 positions match TRBD1. The trim removed 0 bases at V and 6 bases at J, leaving 6 bases unmatched. CDR1 and CDR2 from the germline V gene are DFQATT and SNEGSKA (reference sequence). The CDR3 is 15 residues long. CDR3 residues: CSARDPGRGPGELFF. CDR3 coding DNA: TGCAGTGCTAGAGATCCCGGCAGGGGGCCCGGGGAGCTGTTTTTT.

This clonotype was found a few times. The V call is TRBV2, the J call TRBJ2-7, with a tentative D call TRBD1 (5 bases). The CDR3 runs to 15 residues. Germline lookup yields CDR1 SNHLY and CDR2 FYNNEI. V gave up 9 bases and J gave up 0 bases, with 18 bases separating them. CDR3 coding DNA: TGTGCCAGAGCAGGGTCCGACCTAAGCTCCTACGAGCAGTACTTC. It yields the protein CARAGSDLSSYEQYF.

Here the CDR3 reads CASSLPGKAYEQYF. Written as DNA, the CDR3 is TGTGCCAGCAGCTTACCAGGGAAGGCCTACGAGCAGTACTTC. The chain is built from TRBV7-6 and TRBJ2-7; possible D gene TRBD1, 5 bases. In germline, CDR1 is SGHVS, CDR2 FNYEAQ. The CDR3 length is 14 residues. V shed 2 bases and J shed 2 bases, with 10 bases lying between them.

The chain is built from TRBV28 and TRBJ2-7, with D unclear. Looked up from germline, CDR1 is MDHEN and CDR2 is SYDVKM. Deletions cut 6 bases from V and 5 bases from J, with 14 bases between. The CDR3 contains 13 residues. The CDR3 is CASSPTLANEQYF. Written as DNA, the CDR3 is TGTGCCAGCAGCCCTACCCTTGCGAACGAGCAGTACTTC.

The chain employs TRBV12-3 or TRBV12-4 and TRBJ2-6; D not certain. The CDR3 is made up of 16 amino acids. Trimming took 6 bases from V and 0 from J, leaving 12 bases between them. The DNA for the CDR3 is TGTGCCAGCAGCGCTTCAACAAGCTCTGGGGCCAACGTCCTGACTTTC. It yields the protein CASSASTSSGANVLTF.

This clonotype occurred many times. This sequence joins TRBV11-2 and TRBJ2-3; no reliable D call. V was cut by 1 base and J by 5 bases, with 4 bases left in between. This CDR3 is built from 12 residues. CDR1 is SGHAT and CDR2 is FQNNGV in the germline V gene. CDR3 protein: CASSLGGDTQYF. The CDR3 region has the DNA TGTGCCAGCAGCTTAGGAGGAGATACGCAGTATTTT.

This sequence joins TRBV28 and TRBJ2-5, with D perhaps TRBD2 (5 bases). The V end lost 2 bases, the J end lost 5 bases, and 15 bases lay between the germline ends. The CDR3 has 15 residues. Germline V gene sequence: CDR1 MDHEN, CDR2 SYDVKM. The CDR3 sequence is CASSLGSGRRETQYF. For the CDR3, the DNA is TGTGCCAGCAGTTTAGGGTCCGGAAGGAGGGAGACCCAGTACTTC. Full variable domain (rest looked up from reference TRBV28 and TRBJ2-5): DVKVTQSSRYLVKRTGEKVFLECVQDMDHENMFWYRQDPGLGLRLIYFSYDVKMKEKGDIPEGYSVSREKKERFSLILESASTNQTSMYLCASSLGSGRRETQYFGPGTRLLVL.

J is TRBJ1-5 and V is TRBV28, with TRBD1 identical over 7 bases. The CDR3 consists of 19 residues. Germline V gene data show CDR1 as MDHEN and CDR2 as SYDVKM. V gave up 2 bases and J gave up 0 bases; unmatched junction bases: 13. This chain's CDR3 is CASSLRDRVNQYSNQPQHF. The CDR3 bases are TGTGCCAGCAGTTTACGAGACAGGGTGAATCAGTATAGCAATCAGCCCCAGCATTTT.

The gene calls are TRBV11-3 and TRBJ2-7; D may correspond to TRBD1 or TRBD2 (6 bases each). V was cut by 5 bases and J by 2 bases, with 13 bases left in between. This CDR3 spans 14 amino acids. The V gene's germline CDR1 is SGHNT and CDR2 YENEEA. CDR3 region: CASSEMEGAYEQYF. CDR3 coding DNA: TGTGCCAGCAGCGAAATGGAGGGGGCCTACGAGCAGTACTTC.

The CDR3 loop is CASSYYPELANTGELFF. DNA for the CDR3: TGTGCCAGCAGTTACTACCCGGAACTCGCGAACACCGGGGAGCTGTTTTTT. V usage is TRBV6-8 and J usage is TRBJ2-2; D remains ambiguous. The CDR3 consists of 17 residues. Trimming left V 1 base short and J 0 bases short, with 12 bases between. CDR1 MNHGY and CDR2 SAAAGT come from the germline V gene.

The chain uses TRBV7-4 and TRBJ1-1, with D possibly matching TRBD1 (5 bases). Per germline, CDR1 SGHVT and CDR2 SQSDAQ. V was pared by 7 bases and J by 0 bases, with 12 bases between. The CDR3 sequence is 14 residues long. Written as DNA, the CDR3 is TGTGCCAGCATCCGGGGGGGGATGAACACTGAAGCTTTCTTT. Translated: CASIRGGMNTEAFF.

The rearrangement links TRBV7-9 to TRBJ2-3; the D gene could be TRBD1 or TRBD2 (5 bases each). Germline values: CDR1 SEHNR, CDR2 FQNEAQ (reference sequence). The V end was cut by 5 bases, the J end by 0 bases, with 18 bases between. The length of the CDR3 is 17 residues. The CDR3 is CASSTAVGDASTDTQYF. The CDR3 nucleotides read TGTGCCAGCAGCACCGCCGTGGGGGACGCTAGCACAGATACGCAGTATTTT.

The chain combines TRBV15 with TRBJ2-7, with TRBD1 matching 10 bases. J was trimmed by 4 bases and V by 4 bases; bases with no gene match: 13. The germline CDR1 and CDR2 sequences are LNHNV and YYDKDF (reference sequence). This CDR3 comprises 17 residues. CDR3 residues: CATSISSPGTGEYEQYF. CDR3 DNA sequence: TGTGCCACCAGCATTTCAAGCCCCGGGACAGGGGAGTACGAGCAGTACTTC.

The chain combines TRBV20-1 with TRBJ1-2, with D perhaps matching TRBD1 (5 bases). There are 14 residues in the CDR3. Germline V gene sequence: CDR1 DFQATT, CDR2 SNEGSKA (reference sequence). Trimming left V 8 bases short and J 1 base short, with 17 bases between. The chain's CDR3 is CSPYGGYSNYGYTF. In nucleotides, the CDR3 is TGCAGTCCATATGGGGGTTACAGTAACTATGGCTACACCTTC.

This clonotype was picked up a small number of times. The chain has TRBV10-2 and TRBJ1-1; 8 bases are a match to TRBD1. Germline CDR1 reads WSHSY; CDR2 reads SAAADI. V lost 5 bases to trimming and J lost 0 bases; unmatched junction nucleotides: 5. There are 15 residues in the CDR3. CDR3 residues: CASSSWTGMNTEAFF. The CDR3 DNA is TGCGCCAGCAGTTCTTGGACAGGGATGAACACTGAAGCTTTCTTT.